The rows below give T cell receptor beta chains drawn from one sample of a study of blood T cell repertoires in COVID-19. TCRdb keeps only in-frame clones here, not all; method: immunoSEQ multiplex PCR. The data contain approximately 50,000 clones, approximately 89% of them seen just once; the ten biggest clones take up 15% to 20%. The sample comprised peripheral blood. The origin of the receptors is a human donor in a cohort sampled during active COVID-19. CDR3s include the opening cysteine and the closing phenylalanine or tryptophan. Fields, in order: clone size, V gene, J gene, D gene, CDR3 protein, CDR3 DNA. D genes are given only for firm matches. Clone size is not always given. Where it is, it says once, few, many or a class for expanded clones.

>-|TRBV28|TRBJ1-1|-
CASSLSGIGTEAFF
TGTGCCAGCAGTTTATCCGGGATTGGCACTGAAGCTTTCTTT
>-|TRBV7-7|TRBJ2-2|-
CASSPTYGELFF
TGTGCCAGCAGCCCTACGTACGGGGAGCTGTTTTTT
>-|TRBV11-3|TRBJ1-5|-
CASSLVGGNNQPQHF
TGTGCCAGCAGCTTAGTGGGGGGTAACAATCAGCCCCAGCATTTT
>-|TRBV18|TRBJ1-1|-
CASSPQRGNTEAFF
TGTGCCAGCTCTCCACAGAGAGGGAACACTGAAGCTTTCTTT
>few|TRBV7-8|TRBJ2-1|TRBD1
CASSLRDRGPYNEQFF
TGTGCCAGCAGCTTGCGGGACAGGGGTCCCTACAATGAGCAGTTCTTC
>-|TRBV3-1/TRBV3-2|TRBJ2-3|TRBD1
CASSPWDSTHKADTQYF
TGTGCCAGCAGCCCATGGGACAGTACTCATAAAGCAGATACGCAGTATTTT
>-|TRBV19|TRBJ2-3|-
CASSVTGLAADTQYF
TGTGCCAGTAGTGTGACAGGCCTGGCGGCAGATACGCAGTATTTT
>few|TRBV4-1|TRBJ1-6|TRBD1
CASSQEGLTGRGSPLHF
TGCGCCAGCAGCCAAGAGGGCCTGACAGGGAGAGGCTCACCCCTCCACTTT
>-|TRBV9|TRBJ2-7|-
CASSVAGLAYEQYF
TGTGCCAGCAGCGTAGCAGGGTTGGCCTACGAGCAGTACTTC
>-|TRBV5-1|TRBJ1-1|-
CASSLSVSQEAFF
TGCGCCAGCAGCTTATCAGTCAGTCAAGAAGCTTTCTTT
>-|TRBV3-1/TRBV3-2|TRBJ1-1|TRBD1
CASSRSGTGGTEAFF
TGTGCCAGCAGCCGGTCCGGGACAGGGGGGACTGAAGCTTTCTTT
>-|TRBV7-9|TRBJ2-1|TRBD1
CASSLVATGKYNEQFF
TGTGCCAGCAGCTTAGTAGCGACAGGGAAGTACAATGAGCAGTTCTTC
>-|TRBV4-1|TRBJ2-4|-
CASSQGQGGSSLLAKNIQYF
TGCGCCAGCAGCCAAGGGCAGGGGGGTTCTTCGCTACTAGCCAAAAACATTCAGTACTTC
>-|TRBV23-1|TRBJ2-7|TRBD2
CASSQPGTSANEQYF
TGCGCCAGCAGTCAACCCGGGACTAGCGCCAACGAGCAGTACTTC
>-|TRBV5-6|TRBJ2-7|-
CASSSDAEDYEQYF
TGTGCCAGCAGCTCCGACGCGGAGGACTACGAGCAGTACTTC
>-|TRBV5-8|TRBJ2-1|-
CASRFPEARDEQFF
TGTGCCAGCAGATTCCCTGAGGCCCGGGATGAGCAGTTCTTC
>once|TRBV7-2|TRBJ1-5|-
CASSLGSGGVEPQHF
TGTGCCAGCAGCTTAGGGTCAGGAGGTGTGGAGCCCCAGCATTTT
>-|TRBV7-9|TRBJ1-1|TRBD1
CASTYTGTGVSPEAFF
TGTGCCAGCACTTACACCGGGACAGGGGTTTCTCCTGAAGCTTTCTTT
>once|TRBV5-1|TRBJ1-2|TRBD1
CASSSGQSDIGYTF
TGCGCCAGCAGCTCGGGACAGTCCGATATCGGCTACACCTTC
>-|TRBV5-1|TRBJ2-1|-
CASSPGGSVSSYNEQFF
TGCGCCAGCAGCCCCGGTGGTAGCGTGAGCTCCTACAATGAGCAGTTCTTC
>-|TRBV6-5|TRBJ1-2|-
CASNFGQGYGYTF
TGTGCCAGCAACTTCGGACAAGGCTATGGCTACACCTTC
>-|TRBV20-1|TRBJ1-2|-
CSADKVGYTF
TGCAGTGCTGACAAAGTTGGCTACACCTTC
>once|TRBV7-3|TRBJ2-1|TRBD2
CASSKGLAGNNEQFF
TGTGCCAGCAGCAAGGGACTAGCGGGGAACAATGAGCAGTTCTTC
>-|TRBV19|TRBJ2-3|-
CASSIDLGRADTQYF
TGTGCCAGTAGTATAGACTTAGGCCGGGCAGATACGCAGTATTTT
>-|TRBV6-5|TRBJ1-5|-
CASRRLNNQPQHF
TGTGCCAGCAGGAGGCTGAACAATCAGCCCCAGCATTTT
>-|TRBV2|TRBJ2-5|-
CASSITGWETQYF
TGTGCCAGCAGTATTACAGGGTGGGAGACCCAGTACTTC
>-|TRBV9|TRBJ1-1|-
CASSISQGSVAFF
TGTGCCAGCAGCATTTCGCAGGGTTCGGTAGCTTTCTTT
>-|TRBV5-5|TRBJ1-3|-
CASSLASVSGNTIYF
TGTGCCAGCAGCTTGGCCTCAGTCTCTGGAAACACCATATATTTT
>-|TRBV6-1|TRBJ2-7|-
CASSDGLLSSYEQYF
TGTGCCAGCAGTGACGGACTCCTTAGCTCCTACGAGCAGTACTTC
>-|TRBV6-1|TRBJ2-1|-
CASSEAGQVFYEQFF
TGTGCCAGCAGTGAAGCGGGGCAGGTTTTCTATGAGCAGTTCTTC
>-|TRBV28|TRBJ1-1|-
CASSLFLGAEAFF
TGTGCCAGCAGTTTATTTCTAGGCGCTGAAGCTTTCTTT
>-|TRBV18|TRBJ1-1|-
CASSPLSGMDTEAFF
TGTGCCAGCTCACCACTATCCGGGATGGACACTGAAGCTTTCTTT
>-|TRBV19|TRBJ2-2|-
CASSIAGARNTGELFF
TGTGCCAGTAGTATAGCAGGGGCGAGGAACACCGGGGAGCTGTTTTTT
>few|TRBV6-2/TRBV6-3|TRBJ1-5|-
CASSSPLTTVKPQHF
TGTGCCAGCAGTTCTCCCCTAACGACAGTGAAGCCCCAGCATTTT
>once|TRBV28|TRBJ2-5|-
CASTNPSRETQYF
TGTGCCAGCACCAACCCGTCCCGGGAGACCCAGTACTTC
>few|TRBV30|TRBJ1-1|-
CAWSVMRAGAFF
TGTGCCTGGAGTGTTATGAGGGCTGGAGCTTTCTTT
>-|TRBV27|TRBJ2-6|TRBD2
CASSSSGGSGANVLTF
TGTGCCAGCAGTTCTAGCGGGGGCTCTGGGGCCAACGTCCTGACTTTC
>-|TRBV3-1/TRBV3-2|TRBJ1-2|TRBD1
CASSHSVGTGTTYGYTF
TGTGCCAGCAGCCACTCGGTGGGGACAGGGACGACTTATGGCTACACCTTC
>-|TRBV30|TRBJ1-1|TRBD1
CAWSVPTGRNEAFF
TGTGCCTGGAGTGTACCGACAGGGCGAAATGAAGCTTTCTTT
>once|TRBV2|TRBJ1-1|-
CASSESRGYSTEAFF
TGTGCCAGCAGTGAATCGAGGGGGTACTCCACTGAAGCTTTCTTT
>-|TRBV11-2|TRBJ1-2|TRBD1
CASSLGQGITYGYTF
TGTGCCAGCAGCTTAGGACAGGGGATTACCTATGGCTACACCTTC
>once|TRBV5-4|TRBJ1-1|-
CASSPGGGSFEAFF
TGTGCCAGCAGCCCCGGAGGCGGGTCGTTTGAAGCTTTCTTT